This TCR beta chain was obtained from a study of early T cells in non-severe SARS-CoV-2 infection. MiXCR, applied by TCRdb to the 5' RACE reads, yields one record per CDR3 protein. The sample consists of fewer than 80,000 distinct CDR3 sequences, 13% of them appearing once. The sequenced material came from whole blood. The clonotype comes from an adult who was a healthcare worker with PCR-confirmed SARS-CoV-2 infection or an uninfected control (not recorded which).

CDR3 bases: TGTGCCAGCTCACCAATAGGTGCAAGGGATCAGCCCCAGCATTTT. This codes for CASSPIGARDQPQHF. The chain joins TRBV18 to TRBJ1-5; no reliable D call. The ends were cut back, 2 bases at V and 5 bases at J, with 13 bases in the middle. The CDR3 has 15 residues. Germline CDR1 is KGHSH and CDR2 is LQKENI.